This T cell receptor beta chain was captured by sequencing in a study of T cell responses to AZD1222 COVID-19 vaccine listed by TCRdb under 2021. Background for the entire study: A total of about 230 trial participants underwent TCR sequencing, of whom some 210 received two doses of AZD1222 and roughly 25 received two doses of the MenACWY control vaccine. Trial participants were enrolled into age subgroups of 18-55, 56-69 and 70-plus years, which contained about 150, 27 and 61 TCR-sequenced participants, respectively.

The CDR3 regions of human TCRbeta chains were analyzed by immunosequencing. The authors' pipeline ran thus. TCRs in the repertoires were matched against a reference library of SARS-CoV-2-specific TCRs that had been generated with the MIRA antigen-specificity platform. Breadth was defined as the fraction of unique TCRs that were SARS-CoV-2-associated, and depth was defined as the fraction of total T cells that were SARS-CoV-2-associated. Using the MIRA data, each spike-specific TCR was assigned both to the spike region to which the TCR was reactive and to a CD4 or CD8 class. Log10-transformed breadth and depth values were compared by one-way ANOVA with Sidak's multiple comparisons tests. In TCRdb, the immuneACCESS table is reduced to in-frame sequences with V and J assigned. These tables do not hold every clone; where another copy was compared, an unresolved V gene accounts for under half, and the others remain unexplained. From that table come the V and J calls and clone size; the DNA was used to work out D and trimming. The sample yields 150,000 to 250,000 clones; about nine tenths were counted once. The ten largest clones represent 3% to 4% of the sample.

What the research found in general, with its limitations: The 56-69-year group was small, and its depth increase did not reach significance, likely because of low power. After two AZD1222 doses, spike-specific TCR breadth and depth were significantly higher than at day 0 and than in MenACWY recipients. Participants were mostly white British, with more females than males. The authors suggested clonal diversity may have been underestimated. Nearly half of unique spike-specific TCRs reportedly recognized epitopes outside regions mutated in the B.1.351 and B.1.1.7 variants. Only six AZD1222 recipients were SARS-CoV-2 seropositive at baseline, limiting conclusions about previously exposed vaccinees. The vaccine-associated CD4 TCRs covered the entire spike protein, and the dominant responses fell in regions 160-218 and 743-854. Because no day 14 peak-response samples were available, repertoires were characterized only after the peak T cell response.

Reading the label with the study, this specimen's time point is: about 28 days (+/-7) after the second vaccine dose. AZD1222 recipients given second doses at about 4 weeks or at about 12 weeks were pooled, since spike-specific TCR depth and breadth were not found to differ between the two schedules. The vaccinee samples were drawn from two UK trials, COV001 and COV002, one of which was a single-blind randomized controlled phase 2/3 trial testing AZD1222 (ChAdOx1 nCoV-19) in healthy adults. Trial participant PBMC samples were collected at day 0 and day 28 after the second dose for TCRbeta chain sequencing. A remark on this clone: Its antigen is unknown. Nothing much larger sits one base from this clone, and base qualities are not available.

This TCR was sampled from an adult who received the AZD1222 COVID-19 vaccine. Sequences were derived from peripheral blood, sampled 28 days after the second AZD1222 dose.

The DNA reads TGTGCCAGCAGCTCACAGACTTATGGCTACACCTTC. The resulting protein is CASSSQTYGYTF. The rearrangement joined TRBV6-5 to TRBJ1-2; confidence is insufficient to name the D gene. The CDR3 spans 12 residues, from the cysteine through the phenylalanine. The entry retains the CDR3 DNA only, 36 bases that are in frame from base 1. CDR1 and CDR2, per the germline V gene, are MNHEY and SVGAGI. V is pared back by 6 bases and J by 5 bases, with 10 bases lying between the germline termini.